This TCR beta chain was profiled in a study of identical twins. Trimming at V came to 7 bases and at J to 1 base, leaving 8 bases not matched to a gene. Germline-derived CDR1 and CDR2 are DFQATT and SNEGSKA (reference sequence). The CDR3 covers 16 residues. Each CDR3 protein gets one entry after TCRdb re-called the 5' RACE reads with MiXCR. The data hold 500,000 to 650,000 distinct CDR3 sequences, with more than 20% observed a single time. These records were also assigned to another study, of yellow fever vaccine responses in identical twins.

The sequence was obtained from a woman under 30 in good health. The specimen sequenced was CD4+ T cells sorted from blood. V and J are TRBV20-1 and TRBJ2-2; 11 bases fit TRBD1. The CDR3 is CSGRGQGAMNTGELFF. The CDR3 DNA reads TGCAGTGGGAGAGGACAGGGGGCTATGAACACCGGGGAGCTGTTTTTT.